Reported below is one T cell receptor beta chain. The sample originates from a study of blood T cell repertoires in COVID-19. Assay used: immunoSEQ multiplex PCR; TCRdb lists only in-frame clones, some missing. The data hold 40,000 to 50,000 clones, with around 86% observed a single time. Unmatched junction bases numbered 15, after V lost 9 bases and J lost 0 bases. This CDR3 is 17 amino acids long. Germline V lookup: CDR1 SEHNR, CDR2 FQNEAQ (reference sequence). What was sequenced was PBMCs or T cells enriched from blood (not recorded which). V is TRBV7-9 and J is TRBJ2-3, with 7 nucleotides matching TRBD2. The TCR originated in a woman in her forties or fifties who had recovered from COVID-19. DNA for the CDR3: TGTGCCAGTTTGGAGGGGAGGGGCCCTCGAAGCACAGATACGCAGTATTTT. It is translated as CASLEGRGPRSTDTQYF.